The TCR beta chain under discussion was sequenced for a study of regulatory T cells in long-lasting Graves disease (dated by TCRdb to about 2021). With regard to the full study: Persistent Graves' disease was defined as antithyroid drug treatment for over 5 years with persistently positive TSH receptor autoantibodies. This study used TCR sequencing and RNA sequencing of peripheral blood to compare persistent Graves' disease patients against newly diagnosed Graves' disease patients. The study was conducted in China and was registered as a clinical trial. TCR sequencing covered some 13 persistent and roughly 20 newly diagnosed Graves' disease patients, some 35 samples in total. On average, persistent Graves' disease patients in the clinical cohort had been on antithyroid drugs for around ten years.

According to the study, the label for this sample's time point signals: persistent/refractory GD, antithyroid drugs over 5 years with positive TRAb. For both TCR sequencing and RNA sequencing, RNA was extracted from PBMCs in TRIzol. The diagnosis of Graves' disease was made according to American Thyroid Association guidelines. The patients came from an endocrinology department in Xi'an, China. From each patient, around 9 milliliters of peripheral blood was collected into an EDTA anticoagulant tube. Ficoll Paque Plus density gradient separation was used to isolate PBMCs, and no additional T cell sorting was done. An Agilent 2100 Bioanalyzer and agarose gel were used to assess RNA quality, and a NanoDrop 2000 was used to measure RNA concentration. Points the paper makes about the study in general: More public clonotypes were shared among persistent patients (around 3,000) than among newly diagnosed patients (approximately 1,000). TRBV28, TRBJ1-2 and TRBJ2-5 were preferentially used in persistent disease, while TRBV20-1 and TRBJ2-1 were favored in newly diagnosed disease. Only peripheral blood was studied, because thyroid tissue, the primary lesion, was inaccessible. The small sample size was acknowledged by the authors as a limitation that may reduce accuracy. Only the TCR beta chain was sequenced and analyzed. Compared with newly diagnosed patients, persistent Graves' disease patients had lower TCR Shannon entropy and fewer highly expanded clones, which suggests clonal expansion.

Libraries were made using multiplex PCR. TCRdb lists the instrument as Illumina HiSeq 4000. iRepertoire HTBI primers and Arm-PCR amplification of CDR3 regions were used to construct TCR beta libraries. PCR products were gel purified before sequencing. The published analysis was carried out like this. Gene usage analysis of CDR3 amino acid clonotypes relied on the approximately 68 TRBV and about 15 TRBJ segments identified across samples. Filtered high-quality paired reads were merged into contigs using COPE and FqMerger. Contigs were aligned with BLAST to IMGT TRBV, TRBD and TRBJ reference genes, and CDR3 was defined per IMGT. Clonotypes above 0.1% frequency were classified as highly expanded clones. Shannon entropy served as the measure of repertoire diversity, while the Gini coefficient captured V-J evenness. Clonotypes shared by more than one individual were considered public. TCRdb reprocessed the public reads (quality trimming at Q25 with fastp, clone calling with MiXCR) and kept in-frame beta chains. Under each unique CDR3 protein, matching rows form one entry showing the most common genes and DNA. These V and J calls rely on TCRdb rather than the paper's analysis. The sample table contains a few hundred thousand distinct CDR3 sequences; only one count was recorded for around a fifth of them. Roughly 14% of the sample comes from the top ten.

For CDR1 and CDR2, the germline V gene lists LGHNA and YSLEER. Deletion took 0 bases off V and 4 bases off J, with a span of 12 bases between the germline ends. The CDR3 has 15 amino acids, counting the end cysteine and phenylalanine. The retained sequence is limited to the CDR3, 45 bases, with the frame set at the first base. This clonotype was detected only a few times. What this receptor recognizes is not known. No much larger clonotype is one base removed from it; base qualities were not supplied. The V and J genes are TRBV4-3 and TRBJ2-5; the D gene could be either TRBD1 or TRBD2, each agreeing at 6 bases. The material was peripheral blood mononuclear cells (PBMCs), obtained when the disease was refractory, from a patient treated with antithyroid drugs. This sequence originates from a female donor with Graves disease. The CDR3 has the sequence CASSQDLGGGETQYF. The nucleotide sequence reads as follows: TGCGCCAGCAGCCAAGATCTAGGAGGGGGAGAGACCCAGTACTTC.